The present entry profiles one TCR beta chain with its context. The target antigen is unknown. Germline assignment: CDR1 MDHEN and CDR2 SYDVKM. Trimming stripped 8 bases from V and 0 bases from J, with 14 bases between. The CDR3 sequence is 15 residues long. This record belongs to a study of Graves' ophthalmopathy and Graves' hyperthyroidism. Study information: Hyperthyroidism is called stable when no ophthalmopathy develops within 18 months of follow-up.

TCR beta CDR3 regions were amplified from RNA transcripts. HTBI primers primed a first-round RT-PCR, and a second-round multiplex PCR followed. Using its own MiXCR run on the multiplex PCR reads, TCRdb lists one record per CDR3 protein. The sample lists more than 1,000,000 distinct CDR3 sequences, roughly 35% seen once, with 11% in the top ten. Findings of the study overall: The model predicted progression of ophthalmopathy with a sensitivity of 60% to 71%, and its specificity was about 76%. Blood shared most expanded thyroid clonotypes above 0.001 frequency.

The sample consisted of peripheral blood or thyroid tissue (not recorded which). This sequence originates from an adult man with Graves' hyperthyroidism. V and J are TRBV28 and TRBJ1-5, with a tentative D call TRBD1 (5 bases). The CDR3 protein is CASGAVGSSNQPQHF. The CDR3 DNA is TGTGCCAGCGGGGCTGTAGGCAGTAGCAATCAGCCCCAGCATTTT.